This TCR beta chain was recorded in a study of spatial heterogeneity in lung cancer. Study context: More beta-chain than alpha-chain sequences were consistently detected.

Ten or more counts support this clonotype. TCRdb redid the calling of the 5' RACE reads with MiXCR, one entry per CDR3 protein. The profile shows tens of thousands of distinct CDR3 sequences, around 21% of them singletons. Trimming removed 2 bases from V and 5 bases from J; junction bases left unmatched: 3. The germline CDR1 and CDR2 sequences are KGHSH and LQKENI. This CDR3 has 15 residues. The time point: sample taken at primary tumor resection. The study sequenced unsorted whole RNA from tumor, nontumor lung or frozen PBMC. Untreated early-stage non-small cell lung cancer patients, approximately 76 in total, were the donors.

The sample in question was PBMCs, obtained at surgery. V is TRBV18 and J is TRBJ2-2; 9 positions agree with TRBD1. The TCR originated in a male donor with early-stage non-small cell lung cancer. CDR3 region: CASSPGQGRTGELFF. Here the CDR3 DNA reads TGTGCCAGCTCACCAGGACAGGGGAGGACCGGGGAGCTGTTTTTT.